The rows below give T cell receptor beta chains drawn from one sample of a study of cytomegalovirus exposure and HLA in healthy donors. Method: immunoSEQ multiplex PCR; TCRdb's copy keeps in-frame clones and lacks some. This sample has over 100,000 clones, with roughly 79% found just once. The specimen sequenced was PBMCs. The source of these receptors is a man aged 55 to 70 in good health and CMV-seropositive. The CDR3 runs from the conserved cysteine through the conserved F or W. D genes are given only for firm matches. Not all rows give a size; the values are once, few, many and, for expanded clones, a class.

TRBD1 | . | TRBJ1-3 | TRBV9 | TGTGCCAGCAGCTCAGACAGGGACGGAGGAAACACCATATATTTT | CASSSDRDGGNTIYF
TRBD2 | few | TRBJ2-1 | TRBV7-9 | TGTGCCAGCAGCCGACTAGCGCTAAACAATGAGCAGTTCTTC | CASSRLALNNEQFF
. | . | TRBJ2-7 | TRBV5-5 | TGTGCCAGCAGCTTGATCCCCGGGACAATCGTTTTAGGGCAGTACTTC | CASSLIPGTIVLGQYF
TRBD1 | . | TRBJ1-2 | TRBV18 | TGTGCCAGCTCACCACTGGGACAGGGGGCCAGTGGCTACACCTTC | CASSPLGQGASGYTF
. | few | TRBJ2-1 | TRBV10-2 | TGCGCCAGTACAGGGAGTCGATCCTACAATGAGCAGTTCTTC | CASTGSRSYNEQFF
. | . | TRBJ1-5 | TRBV28 | TGTGCCAGCAGCCTTCAGGGGCCCTTGGGCAATCAGCCCCAGCATTTT | CASSLQGPLGNQPQHF
TRBD1 | . | TRBJ2-2 | TRBV7-3 | TGTGCCAGCAGCTCAGGGGGCCCCCCGGGCACCGGGGAGCTGTTTTTT | CASSSGGPPGTGELFF
. | once | TRBJ2-5 | TRBV11-2 | TGTGCCAGCAGCTTCCCAGGTCGGGCAGGGGGGCAAGAGACCCAGTACTTC | CASSFPGRAGGQETQYF
. | . | TRBJ2-7 | TRBV9 | TGTGCCAGCAGCGGTCCCAGCTCCTACGAGCAGTACTTC | CASSGPSSYEQYF
. | . | TRBJ2-5 | TRBV15 | TGTGCCACCAGCAGGGGTGGCGGAGCAGAGACCCAGTACTTC | CATSRGGGAETQYF
TRBD2 | . | TRBJ2-1 | TRBV9 | TGTGCCAGCAGCCCCTCCCTGGGGGGGACGGCTTCCTACAATGAGCAGTTCTTC | CASSPSLGGTASYNEQFF
. | . | TRBJ2-2 | TRBV6-6 | TGTGCCAGCAGTGCACGGGGGGAGCTGTTTTTT | CASSARGELFF
TRBD2 | . | TRBJ2-7 | TRBV6-1 | TGTGCCACGGAACCCCTGGCGGGGGGAAAAGAGCAGTACTTC | CATEPLAGGKEQYF
TRBD2 | . | TRBJ2-3 | TRBV5-1 | TGCGCCAGCAGCTTGGCGGGGGGGGGCACAGATACGCAGTATTTT | CASSLAGGGTDTQYF
TRBD2 | . | TRBJ2-7 | TRBV6-6 | TGTGCCAGCAGTTCCGGACTAGGCGGGGGTTACGAGCAGTACTTC | CASSSGLGGGYEQYF
. | . | TRBJ2-2 | TRBV21-1 | TGTGCCAGCAGCACCCCCCCAGGATTTAGGTGTACTGGGGAGCTGTTTTTT | CASSTPPGFRCTGELFF
. | . | TRBJ1-5 | TRBV10-2 | TGCGCCAGCAGTGAGTCAGGGGGGGCCCTAAATCAGCCCCAGCATTTT | CASSESGGALNQPQHF
. | . | TRBJ1-1 | TRBV28 | TGTGCCAGCAGTTTAAATCGGGGGTGGGACACTGAAGCTTTCTTT | CASSLNRGWDTEAFF
TRBD2 | . | TRBJ2-5 | TRBV11-2 | TGTGCCAGCAGATTGAGCGGGGGGGAATTAGAGACCCAGTACTTC | CASRLSGGELETQYF
TRBD1 | once | TRBJ1-5 | TRBV28 | TGTGCCAGCAGTCCCGGGACAGGGTTCAATCAGCCCCAGCATTTT | CASSPGTGFNQPQHF
. | once | TRBJ2-7 | TRBV5-4 | TGTGCCAGCAGCTTGGCCAGGGAAAGCTCCTACGAGCAGTACTTC | CASSLARESSYEQYF
. | . | TRBJ2-7 | TRBV28 | TGTGCCAGCACTTATGGGGGCCTTAGCAGCTACGAGCAGTACTTC | CASTYGGLSSYEQYF
. | . | TRBJ1-3 | TRBV6-1 | TGTGCCAGCAGGACAGTCCTCTCTGGAAACACCATATATTTT | CASRTVLSGNTIYF
. | . | TRBJ1-3 | TRBV23-1 | TGCGCCAGCAGTCGGCGGGGGAAAGCTGGAAACACCATATATTTT | CASSRRGKAGNTIYF
. | . | TRBJ2-5 | TRBV6-1 | TGTGCCAGCAGGGACAACCAAGAGACCCAGTACTTC | CASRDNQETQYF
TRBD1 | . | TRBJ2-3 | TRBV27 | TGTGCCAGCAGGAACCCCGGGACAGGGACCGGAGATACGCAGTATTTT | CASRNPGTGTGDTQYF